This TCR beta chain was recorded in a study of beta chain features in type 1 diabetes. The CDR3 contains 16 residues. Per germline, CDR1 SGHAT and CDR2 FQNNGV. Trimming took 4 bases from V and 0 from J, leaving 13 bases between them. Each population that was sorted was more than 95% pure. Of the isolated RNA, all was reverse transcribed, and so the sequenced material was expressed TCRB transcripts. The protocol was immunoSEQ multiplex PCR, while the TCRdb copy is restricted to in-frame clones and leaves out a portion. The sample shows more than 300,000 clones, 10% to 15% of them seen only once. Sequencing was done on a sample of naive CD4+ T cells from blood. The sequence was collected from a man aged 18-30 years in good health. The gene calls are TRBV11-2 and TRBJ1-3; D is perhaps TRBD1 (6 bases). The CDR3 nucleotides are TGTGCCAGCAGCTCAGACAGGCTAAACTCTGGAAACACCATATATTTT. Protein product: CASSSDRLNSGNTIYF.